A selection of T cell receptor beta chains follows, all from one sample in a study of vaccination and CD4 T cells after COVID-19. Antigen specificity for these receptors is unknown. MiXCR was run by TCRdb on the PCR reads, yielding one entry per CDR3 protein. The top ten hold 20% to 25% of the sample, which has around 13,000 distinct CDR3 sequences, 40% to 55% seen once. The material was CD4+ T cells from blood, cultured in vitro, obtained before SARS-CoV-2 vaccination. The source is a human donor who had recovered from COVID-19. The conserved cysteine and the conserved F or W are not part of the CDR3 here.

TRBJ2-5 | TRBV20-1 | SARDPGASGGQETQY
TRBJ2-1 | TRBV6-1 | ASKGGGNSYNEQF
TRBJ1-1 | TRBV7-9 | ASSPPLSGAF
TRBJ2-5 | TRBV28 | ASGRQGVQETQY
TRBJ1-1 | TRBV19 | ASIPRDRGYTEAF
TRBJ2-5 | TRBV7-2 | ASSLTSGGYQETQY
TRBJ2-7 | TRBV6-1 | ASSKTLPSYEQY
TRBJ1-5 | TRBV7-9 | ASSPGARPQH
TRBJ2-5 | TRBV7-2 | ASSLFPRPAQETQY
TRBJ2-5 | TRBV5-1 | ASSLDRGLGETQY
TRBJ1-2 | TRBV28 | ASSLEGWNYGYT
TRBJ2-5 | TRBV19 | ASSLAPQEAQY
TRBJ1-5 | TRBV20-1 | SARRPDQPQH
TRBJ1-3 | TRBV7-9 | ASSLGGTGNTIY
TRBJ2-7 | TRBV6-2/TRBV6-3 | ASSYSAGVTFDEQY
TRBJ1-1 | TRBV20-1 | SAEDGVAEAF
TRBJ2-3 | TRBV20-1 | STRLPDTQY
TRBJ2-2 | TRBV20-1 | SARATGVTGELF
TRBJ2-7 | TRBV7-2 | ASSTSGGLTEQY
TRBJ2-3 | TRBV5-4 | ASSLIGIAISTDTQY
TRBJ1-2 | TRBV28 | ASSTGTSYGYT
TRBJ2-5 | TRBV11-3 | ASNGPTETQY
TRBJ1-5 | TRBV18 | ASSPLGTGESQPQH
TRBJ2-7 | TRBV20-1 | SARGGPGSSEQY
TRBJ1-2 | TRBV28 | ASRTQGGLVYT
TRBJ1-5 | TRBV19 | ASSAQGEGNQPQH
TRBJ2-2 | TRBV10-3 | AIRDRQNTGELF
TRBJ1-4 | TRBV6-1 | ASSLQWGVNEKLF
TRBJ1-5 | TRBV12-3/TRBV12-4 | ASSSSGTGVLGQPQH
TRBJ2-3 | TRBV5-4 | ASSLEPVTTDTQY
TRBJ1-1 | TRBV20-1 | SARGQGTLPEAF
TRBJ2-1 | TRBV20-1 | SARFHGRISYNEQF
TRBJ1-2 | TRBV6-1 | ASSEAGTSYGYT